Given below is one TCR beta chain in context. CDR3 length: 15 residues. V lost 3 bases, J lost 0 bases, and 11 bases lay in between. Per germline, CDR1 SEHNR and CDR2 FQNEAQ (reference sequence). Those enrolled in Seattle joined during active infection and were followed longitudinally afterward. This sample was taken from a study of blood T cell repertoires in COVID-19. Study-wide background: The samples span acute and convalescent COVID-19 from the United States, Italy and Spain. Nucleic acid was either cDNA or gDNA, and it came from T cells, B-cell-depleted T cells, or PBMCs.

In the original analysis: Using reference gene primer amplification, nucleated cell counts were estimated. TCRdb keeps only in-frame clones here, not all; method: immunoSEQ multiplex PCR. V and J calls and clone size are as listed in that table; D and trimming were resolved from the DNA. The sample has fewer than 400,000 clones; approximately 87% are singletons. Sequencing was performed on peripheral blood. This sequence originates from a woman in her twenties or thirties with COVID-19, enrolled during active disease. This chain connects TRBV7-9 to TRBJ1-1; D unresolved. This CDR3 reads CASSLLAQLNTEAFF. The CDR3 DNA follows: TGTGCCAGCAGCTTGCTTGCCCAGTTGAACACTGAAGCTTTCTTT. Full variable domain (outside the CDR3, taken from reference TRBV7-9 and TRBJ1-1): DTGVSQNPRHKITKRGQNVTFRCDPISEHNRLYWYRQTLGQGPEFLTYFQNEAQLEKSRLLSDRFSAERPKGSFSTLEIQRTEQGDSAMYLCASSLLAQLNTEAFFGQGTRLTVV.